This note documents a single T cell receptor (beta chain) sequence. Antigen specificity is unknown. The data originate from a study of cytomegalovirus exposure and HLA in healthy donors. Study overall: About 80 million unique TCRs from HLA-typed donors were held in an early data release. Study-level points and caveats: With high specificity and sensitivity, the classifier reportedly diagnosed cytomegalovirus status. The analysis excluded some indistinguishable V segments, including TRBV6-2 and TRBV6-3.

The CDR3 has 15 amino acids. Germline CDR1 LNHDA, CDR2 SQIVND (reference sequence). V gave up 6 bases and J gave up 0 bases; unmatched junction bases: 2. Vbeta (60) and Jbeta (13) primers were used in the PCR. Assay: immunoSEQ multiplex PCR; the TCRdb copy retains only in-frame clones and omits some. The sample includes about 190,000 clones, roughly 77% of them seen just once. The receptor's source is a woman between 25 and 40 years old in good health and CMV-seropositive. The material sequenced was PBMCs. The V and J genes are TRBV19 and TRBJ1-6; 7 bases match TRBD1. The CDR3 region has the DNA TGTGCCAGTAGGGGGGACAGCTCCTATAATTCACCCCTCCACTTT. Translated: CASRGDSSYNSPLHF.